Following are 23 T cell receptor beta chains from one sample sequenced in a study of vaccination and CD4 T cells after COVID-19. Time point here: late sampling 161 to 241 days after vaccination in three convalescent patients. Treatment given: roughly 11-day PBMC culture with coronavirus spike peptide pools or control peptides (ViraFEST assay). Cultured CD4+ T-cell DNA underwent Oncomine TCR Beta short-read sequencing. TCRdb reprocessed the PCR reads via MiXCR and lists one record per CDR3 protein. The repertoire consists of around 25,000 distinct CDR3 sequences, with about 40% occurring once and the leading ten covering approximately 4%. Their antigen targets remain unknown. The sample was CD4+ T cells from blood, cultured in vitro, taken about 7 months after SARS-CoV-2 vaccination. Receptors were obtained from a human donor who had recovered from COVID-19.

This clonotype was detected a few times. The rearrangement links TRBV20-1 to TRBJ1-5; perhaps TRBD1 as D (6 bases). Between the trimmed V and J ends, which lost 0 bases and 2 bases, there was a span of 14 bases. Looked up from germline, CDR1 is DFQATT and CDR2 is SNEGSKA (reference sequence). This CDR3 region has 16 residues. This CDR3 is CSAREQGGNRNQPQHF. CDR3 bases: TGCAGTGCTAGAGAACAGGGTGGTAATCGCAATCAGCCCCAGCATTTT.

The V call is TRBV20-1, the J call TRBJ2-3; 7 bases line up with TRBD2. This CDR3 region has 16 residues. Trimming took 2 bases from V and 2 from J; bases not matched to a gene: 10. Per germline, CDR1 DFQATT and CDR2 SNEGSKA (reference sequence). The CDR3 sequence is CSARIRTSWYTDTQYF. The CDR3 nucleotides are TGCAGTGCTAGAATAAGGACTAGTTGGTACACAGATACGCAGTATTTT.

This clonotype has more than one count but fewer than ten. This chain uses TRBV7-9 with TRBJ1-2, with 7 positions matching TRBD1. The CDR3 spans 14 residues. Trimming cost V 5 bases and J 1 base; bases outside gene matches: 4. The germline V gene encodes CDR1 SEHNR and CDR2 FQNEAQ (reference sequence). The CDR3 bases are TGTGCCAGCAGCCCCCGACAGGGTAACTATGGCTACACCTTC. This encodes CASSPRQGNYGYTF.

There are a few counts of this clonotype. The chain combines TRBV20-1 with TRBJ1-5, with D maybe TRBD1 (6 bases). V was cut by 6 bases and J by 6 bases, with 12 bases left in between. Germline loops: CDR1 DFQATT, CDR2 SNEGSKA (reference sequence). The CDR3 extends over 12 amino acids. CDR3 loop: CSALGGLQPQHF. Here the CDR3 DNA reads TGCAGTGCCCTTGGGGGGCTTCAGCCCCAGCATTTT.

The rearrangement joins TRBV20-1 to TRBJ2-7; 13 bases agree with TRBD2. Germline V gene data show CDR1 as DFQATT and CDR2 as SNEGSKA (reference sequence). V dropped 7 bases and J dropped 2; count of bases not matched to a gene: 8. This CDR3 region has 15 residues. For the CDR3, the DNA is TGCAGTGTAAACCCCGGGACTAGCGGGACCTACGAGCAGTACTTC. Protein product: CSVNPGTSGTYEQYF.

A few counts support this clonotype. This rearrangement joins TRBV20-1 to TRBJ1-2; TRBD1 matches at 10 bases. The length of the CDR3 is 13 residues. CDR1 is DFQATT and CDR2 is SNEGSKA in the germline V gene (reference sequence). V was clipped by 3 bases and J by 7 bases; unmatched bases: 5. As DNA, the CDR3 is TGCAGTGCTAGCGACAGGGGGCGCTTTGGCTACACCTTC. This sequence encodes CSASDRGRFGYTF.

This chain links TRBV20-1 with TRBJ2-7; possible D gene TRBD1, 6 bases. Germline lookup yields CDR1 DFQATT and CDR2 SNEGSKA (reference sequence). CDR3 length equals 15 residues. V was cut by 2 bases and J by 3 bases, with 17 bases left in between. CDR3 nucleotides: TGCAGTGCTAGAAGAGCTGACAGGCGAGTCTACGAGCAGTACTTC. Amino acid sequence: CSARRADRRVYEQYF.

V is TRBV19 and J is TRBJ2-3; D remains unclear. From germline, CDR1 is LNHDA and CDR2 SQIVND (reference sequence). The CDR3 is 13 amino acids. V was trimmed by 7 bases and J by 3 bases, leaving 11 bases between them. The CDR3: CASTRTSTDTQYF. The CDR3 DNA sequence: TGTGCCAGTACTAGGACCAGTACAGATACGCAGTATTTT.

V usage is TRBV2 and J usage is TRBJ1-5, with D perhaps matching TRBD1 (5 bases). CDR1 is SNHLY and CDR2 is FYNNEI in the germline V gene. The CDR3 contains 12 residues. Trimming removed 4 bases at V and 13 bases at J, with 14 bases between. CDR3 bases: TGTGCCAGCAGTGCGTCAGAGGGACCACAGCATTTT. Encoded protein: CASSASEGPQHF.

V is TRBV6-1 and J is TRBJ2-5, with 7 bases matching TRBD2. Germline V lookup: CDR1 MNHNS, CDR2 SASEGT. With V trimmed by 6 bases and J by 3 bases, 10 bases remained unmatched. This CDR3 comprises 15 residues. CDR3 amino acids: CASRDRIAGKETQYF. CDR3 nucleotides: TGTGCCAGCAGAGACCGGATAGCGGGTAAAGAGACCCAGTACTTC.

The rearrangement uses TRBV6-1 and TRBJ1-1, with D possibly being TRBD1 (6 bases). V lost 4 bases and J lost 0, with 9 bases in between. Germline CDR1 and CDR2: MNHNS and SASEGT. The CDR3 runs 14 residues. The CDR3 region has the DNA TGTGCCAGCAGTGCCGGACAGTTGAACACTGAAGCTTTCTTT. The encoded protein is CASSAGQLNTEAFF.

The sample holds a few counts of this clonotype. The chain uses TRBV10-1 and TRBJ1-1, with 8 positions matching TRBD1. V dropped 5 bases and J dropped 3; count of bases not matched to a gene: 11. The CDR3 totals 16 residues. CDR1 and CDR2 (germline): WNHNN, SYGVQD (reference sequence). CDR3 bases: TGCGCCAGCAGTTCTTCCTCAGGGGGCGTCGACACTGAAGCTTTCTTT. It yields the protein CASSSSSGGVDTEAFF.

This chain links TRBV20-1 with TRBJ1-1; possibly TRBD1 for D (5 bases). V was trimmed by 0 bases and J by 11 bases, leaving 10 bases between them. The CDR3 has 11 amino acids. Germline V gene data show CDR1 as DFQATT and CDR2 as SNEGSKA (reference sequence). CDR3 residues: CSARDRVAAFF. The CDR3, as DNA: TGCAGTGCTAGAGACAGGGTGGCGGCTTTCTTT.

This clonotype has only a few counts. This sequence joins TRBV6-1 and TRBJ2-7; 12 bases align to TRBD2. With V trimmed by 6 bases and J by 0 bases, 15 bases remained unmatched. The CDR3 totals 19 residues. Germline lookup yields CDR1 MNHNS and CDR2 SASEGT. The CDR3 here is CASRQGLAGTLRSSYEQYF. As DNA, the CDR3 is TGTGCCAGCAGACAAGGACTAGCGGGAACCCTTAGGAGCTCCTACGAGCAGTACTTC.

V usage is TRBV20-1 and J usage is TRBJ1-3; 7 positions match TRBD1. Germline CDR1 DFQATT, CDR2 SNEGSKA (reference sequence). V lost 6 bases and J lost 0; bases outside the gene matches: 5. The CDR3 consists of 14 residues. Written as DNA, the CDR3 is TGCAGTGCCACCCAGGGGGTCTCTGGAAACACCATATATTTT. It is translated as CSATQGVSGNTIYF.

V is TRBV24-1 and J is TRBJ1-2; D possibly corresponds to TRBD1 (5 bases). Germline lookup yields CDR1 KGHDR and CDR2 SFDVKD. This CDR3 spans 12 amino acids. V lost 5 bases, J lost 6 bases, and 9 bases lay in between. CDR3 sequence reads: CATSVSGNGYTF. CDR3 DNA sequence: TGTGCCACCAGTGTGTCAGGGAATGGCTACACCTTC.

Only a few counts were recorded for this clonotype. V gene TRBV7-8 combines with J gene TRBJ2-5; 8 nucleotides line up with TRBD1. Trimming cost V 3 bases and J 2 bases; bases outside gene matches: 8. This CDR3 has 16 amino acids. CDR1 is SGHVS and CDR2 is FQNEAQ in the germline V gene. The CDR3 protein is CASSFFGRGPQETQYF. CDR3 in DNA: TGTGCCAGCAGCTTTTTCGGCAGGGGGCCACAAGAGACCCAGTACTTC. Looking up the rest from reference TRBV7-8 and TRBJ2-5 gives the full variable domain: GAGVSQSPRYKVAKRGQDVALRCDPISGHVSLFWYQQALGQGPEFLTYFQNEAQLDKSGLPSDRFFAERPEGSVSTLKIQRTQQEDSAVYLCASSFFGRGPQETQYFGPGTRLLVL.

This chain links TRBV20-1 with TRBJ2-1; a weak D match, TRBD2 (5 bases). The CDR3 consists of 13 residues. Trimming cost V 7 bases and J 8 bases, with 18 bases left between them. Germline V gene lookup returns CDR1 DFQATT and CDR2 SNEGSKA (reference sequence). Written as DNA, the CDR3 is TGCAGTGACCACCGGGAAGCCTTGCATGAGCAGTTCTTC. Protein: CSDHREALHEQFF.

This clonotype was counted a few times. The V call is TRBV6-1, the J call TRBJ2-2; TRBD1 aligns across 10 bases. V shed 4 bases, J shed 4 bases, and the junction held 3 bases outside the gene matches. The CDR3 covers 15 residues. Germline CDR1 reads MNHNS; CDR2 reads SASEGT. The CDR3 DNA reads TGTGCCAGCAGTGTGACAGGGGGCTTCACCGGGGAGCTGTTTTTT. Its translation is CASSVTGGFTGELFF.

The V and J genes are TRBV6-1 and TRBJ2-7; 7 bases map to TRBD1. After removal of 7 bases from V and 5 bases from J, the junction contained 11 bases not matched to a gene. The CDR3 runs to 14 residues. Germline CDR1 reads MNHNS; CDR2 reads SASEGT. CDR3 residues: CASTSGQRRNEQYF. CDR3 in DNA: TGTGCCAGCACCTCGGGACAGCGGCGCAACGAGCAGTACTTC.

V is TRBV6-1 and J is TRBJ2-5, with a weak D call TRBD1 (6 bases). Germline CDR1 reads MNHNS; CDR2 reads SASEGT. V lost 8 bases and J 6 bases, leaving 16 bases between the germline ends. The CDR3 runs 13 residues. The CDR3 here is CASELQGLQTQYF. In nucleotides, the CDR3 is TGTGCCAGCGAACTACAGGGTTTGCAGACCCAGTACTTC.

V is TRBV7-8 and J is TRBJ2-7; D unresolved. The J call may not be correct, given that the DNA end is closer to TRBJ2-5. The length of the CDR3 is 13 residues. The germline V gene has CDR1 SGHVS and CDR2 FQNEAQ. CDR3 sequence reads: CASSLAVRETQYF. As DNA, the CDR3 is TGTGCCAGCAGCTTAGCGGTTCGGGAGACCCAGTACTTC.

The chain has TRBV6-2 or TRBV6-3 and TRBJ2-3; TRBD2 matches at 8 bases. Germline CDR1 MNHEY, CDR2 SVGEGT. This CDR3 contains 12 residues. J lost 11 bases, V lost 6 bases, and 7 bases had no gene match. CDR3 nucleotides: TGTGCCAGCAGCCAAACCGGGAGGGGGCAGTATTTT. Translated: CASSQTGRGQYF.